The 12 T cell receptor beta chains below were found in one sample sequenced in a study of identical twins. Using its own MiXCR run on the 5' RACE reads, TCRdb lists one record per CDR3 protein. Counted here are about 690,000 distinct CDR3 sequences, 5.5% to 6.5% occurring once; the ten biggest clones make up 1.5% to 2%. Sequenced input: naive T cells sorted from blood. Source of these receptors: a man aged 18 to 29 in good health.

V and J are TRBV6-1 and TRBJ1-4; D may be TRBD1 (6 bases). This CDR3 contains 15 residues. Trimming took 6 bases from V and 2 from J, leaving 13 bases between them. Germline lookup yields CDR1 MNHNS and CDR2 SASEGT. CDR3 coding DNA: TGTGCCAGCAGAACGGGGCAGGGGACTAATGAAAAACTGTTTTTT. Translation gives CASRTGQGTNEKLFF.

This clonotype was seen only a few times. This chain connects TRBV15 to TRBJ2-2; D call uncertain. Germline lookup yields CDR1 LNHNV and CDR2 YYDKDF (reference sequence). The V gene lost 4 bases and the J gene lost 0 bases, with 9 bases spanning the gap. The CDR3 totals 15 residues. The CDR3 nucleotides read TGTGCCACCAGCACCCGGGTATCGAACACCGGGGAGCTGTTTTTT. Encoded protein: CATSTRVSNTGELFF.

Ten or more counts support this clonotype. The CDR3 DNA reads as TGTGCCAGCAGCTTAGGATGGGGGGAGGGCCTCAATGAGCAGTTCTTC. Translating it yields CASSLGWGEGLNEQFF. V gene TRBV11-2 combines with J gene TRBJ2-1; 7 nucleotides line up with TRBD2. The CDR3 spans 16 residues. Germline values: CDR1 SGHAT, CDR2 FQNNGV. V trimming: 1 base; J trimming: 6 bases; junction bases outside the gene matches: 9. Using reference TRBV11-2 and TRBJ2-1 for the parts outside the CDR3, the full variable domain is EAGVAQSPRYKIIEKRQSVAFWCNPISGHATLYWYQQILGQGPKLLIQFQNNGVVDDSQLPKDRFSAERLKGVDSTLKIQPAKLEDSAVYLCASSLGWGEGLNEQFFGPGTRLTVL.

CDR3 nucleotide sequence: TGCGCCAGCAGCTTGGGGGCTAGCGGGCGACAAGAGACCCAGTACTTC. Protein sequence: CASSLGASGRQETQYF. This chain links TRBV5-1 with TRBJ2-5; TRBD2 agrees at 8 bases. Germline CDR1 is SGHRS and CDR2 is YFSETQ. The CDR3 runs 16 residues. V lost 0 bases, J lost 2 bases, and 6 bases stayed unmatched.

The CDR3 sequence is CASSYSRTGAGQPQHF. DNA for the CDR3: TGTGCCAGCAGTTATAGCCGAACAGGGGCAGGGCAGCCCCAGCATTTT. The rearrangement uses TRBV6-5 and TRBJ1-5; the match to TRBD1 covers 7 bases. V shed 3 bases, J shed 7 bases, and the junction held 12 bases outside the gene matches. In germline, CDR1 is MNHEY, CDR2 SVGAGI. The CDR3 is made up of 16 amino acids.

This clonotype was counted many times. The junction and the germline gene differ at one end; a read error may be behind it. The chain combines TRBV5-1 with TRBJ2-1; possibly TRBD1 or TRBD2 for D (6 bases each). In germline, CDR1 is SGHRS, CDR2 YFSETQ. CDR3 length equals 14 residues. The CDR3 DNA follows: TGTGCCAGCAGTTTAGGGGGGTCCTACAATGAGCAGTTCTTC. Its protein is CASSLGGSYNEQFF.

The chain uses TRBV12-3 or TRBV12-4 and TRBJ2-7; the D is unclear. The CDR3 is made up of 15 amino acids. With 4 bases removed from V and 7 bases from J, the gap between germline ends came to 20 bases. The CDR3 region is CASSSSGRLMSEQYF. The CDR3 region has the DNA TGTGCCAGCAGTTCCTCGGGTAGGTTGATGAGTGAGCAGTACTTC.

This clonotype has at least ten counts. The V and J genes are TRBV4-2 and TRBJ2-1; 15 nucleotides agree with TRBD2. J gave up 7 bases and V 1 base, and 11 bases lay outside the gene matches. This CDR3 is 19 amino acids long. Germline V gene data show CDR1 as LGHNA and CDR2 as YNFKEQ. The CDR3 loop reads CASSQGVSGTSGRRNEQFF. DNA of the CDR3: TGTGCCAGCAGCCAAGGGGTGTCCGGGACTAGCGGGAGGCGGAATGAGCAGTTCTTC.

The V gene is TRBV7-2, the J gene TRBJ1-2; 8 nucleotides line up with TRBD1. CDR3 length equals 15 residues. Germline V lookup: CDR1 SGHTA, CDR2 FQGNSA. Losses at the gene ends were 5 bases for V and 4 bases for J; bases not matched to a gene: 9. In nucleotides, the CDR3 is TGTGCCAGCAGCATTACGGTACAGGGGGGCTATGGCTACACCTTC. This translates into CASSITVQGGYGYTF.

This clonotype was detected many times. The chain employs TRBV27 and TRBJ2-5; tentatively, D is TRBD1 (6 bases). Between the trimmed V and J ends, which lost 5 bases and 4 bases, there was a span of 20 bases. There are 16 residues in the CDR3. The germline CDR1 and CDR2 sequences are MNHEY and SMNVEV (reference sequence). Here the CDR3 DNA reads TGTGCCAGCAGTCTCCCTGGCAGGGGCAAAGGAGAGACCCAGTACTTC. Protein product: CASSLPGRGKGETQYF.

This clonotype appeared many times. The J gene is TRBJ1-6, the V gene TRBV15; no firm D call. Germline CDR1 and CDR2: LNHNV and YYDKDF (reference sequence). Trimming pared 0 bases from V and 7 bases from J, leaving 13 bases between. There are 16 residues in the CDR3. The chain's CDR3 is CATSRDKGRGNSPLHF. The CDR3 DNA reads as TGTGCCACCAGCAGAGATAAAGGACGGGGAAATTCACCCCTCCACTTT.

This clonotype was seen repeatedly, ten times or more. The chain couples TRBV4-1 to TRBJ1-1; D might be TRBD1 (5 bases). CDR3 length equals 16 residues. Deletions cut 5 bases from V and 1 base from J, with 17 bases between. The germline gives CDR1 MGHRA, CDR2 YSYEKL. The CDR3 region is CASSSNVGGQNTEAFF. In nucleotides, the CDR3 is TGCGCCAGCAGCTCTAACGTAGGCGGACAGAACACTGAAGCTTTCTTT.